These 5 T cell receptor beta chains share one sample of origin, sequenced in a study of neurological immune-mediated disorders. TCRdb independently ran MiXCR on the 5' RACE reads; one entry per CDR3 protein. The data show approximately 48,000 distinct CDR3 sequences, about 9.4% seen once. Sequencing was performed on PBMCs. The receptors originated from a man between 70 and 80 years old with HTLV-1-associated myelopathy (HAM/TSP).

This clonotype showed up just a few times. V and J are TRBV18 and TRBJ1-5, with a tentative D call TRBD1 (6 bases). CDR3 length equals 13 residues. Trimming removed 8 bases at V and 4 bases at J, with 12 bases between. CDR1 is KGHSH and CDR2 is LQKENI in the germline V gene. CDR3 bases: TGTGCCAGCCAACTGGACAGAAATCAGCCCCAGCATTTT. Translating gives CASQLDRNQPQHF.

This clonotype has at least ten counts. The V call is TRBV12-3 or TRBV12-4, the J call TRBJ2-1; no reliable D call. The V and J ends lost 1 base and 6 bases respectively, with 4 bases between them. The CDR3 is made up of 12 amino acids. The CDR3 nucleotides read TGTGCCAGCAGTTTAGGGTTCAATGAGCAGTTCTTC. Protein product: CASSLGFNEQFF.

In this sample, this clonotype turned up many times. V is TRBV5-5 and J is TRBJ2-1, with 9 nucleotides matching TRBD2. V shed 0 bases, J shed 10 bases, and the junction held 5 bases outside the gene matches. The V gene's germline CDR1 is SGHKS and CDR2 YYEKEE (reference sequence). There are 14 residues in the CDR3. CDR3 DNA: TGTGCCAGCAGCTTGGATGGCGGGAGGGCCGAGCAGTTCTTC. It yields the protein CASSLDGGRAEQFF.

This clonotype was seen ten or more times. The chain employs TRBV19 and TRBJ2-3; 7 nucleotides align to TRBD1. Looked up from germline, CDR1 is LNHDA and CDR2 is SQIVND (reference sequence). The CDR3 runs to 17 residues. J gave up 5 bases and V 4 bases, and 15 bases lay outside the gene matches. CDR3 sequence: CASSTVRTGYQGDTQYF. The CDR3 DNA sequence: TGTGCCAGTAGTACGGTTCGGACAGGATACCAGGGAGATACGCAGTATTTT.

The V and J genes are TRBV20-1 and TRBJ2-1; the D is unclear. Trimming shortened V by 5 bases and J by 9 bases, and 20 bases separated the two germline ends. This CDR3 spans 14 amino acids. Germline V gene data show CDR1 as DFQATT and CDR2 as SNEGSKA (reference sequence). Here the CDR3 reads CSAPSDRSSSEQFF. For the CDR3, the DNA is TGCAGTGCTCCCTCTGACCGGAGTTCCAGTGAGCAGTTCTTC.